These T cell receptor beta chains were read from a single sample in a study of blood T cell repertoires in COVID-19. Profiling relied on immunoSEQ multiplex PCR, and the TCRdb table lists in-frame clones only, not all of them. The table includes 60,000 to 70,000 clones, 70% to 90% detected once. The sample comprised peripheral blood. The receptors originated from a man over 45 with active COVID-19. The CDR3 runs from the conserved cysteine through the conserved F or W. The D gene is left open where the match is weak. Where a row states a size, it is once, few, many or the class of an expanded clone; other rows omit it.

few | TRBJ1-4 | TRBV28 | NA | TGTGCCAGCAGAGGAATAGGAGAGGCTAATGAAAAACTGTTTTTT | CASRGIGEANEKLFF
NA | TRBJ1-5 | TRBV19 | NA | TGTGCCAGTAGCGACAGGAACAATCAGCCCCAGCATTTT | CASSDRNNQPQHF
NA | TRBJ1-4 | TRBV7-9 | NA | TGTGCCAGCAGCACAGGACAGTGGCGTGAAAAACTGTTTTTT | CASSTGQWREKLFF
NA | TRBJ1-1 | TRBV28 | NA | TGTGCCAGCAGTTTAGACAGTTACACTGAAGCTTTCTTT | CASSLDSYTEAFF
NA | TRBJ2-7 | TRBV12-1 | NA | TGTGCCAGCAGTGGCAGGGACAGGGGCTACGAGCAGTACTTC | CASSGRDRGYEQYF
NA | TRBJ2-2 | TRBV27 | TRBD2 | TGTGCCAGCAGAGACGGGGGGGCGAACACCGGGGAGCTGTTTTTT | CASRDGGANTGELFF
NA | TRBJ1-2 | TRBV6-7 | TRBD1 | TGTGCCGACACTAGGGAGGACAGGGGGCGGAAGAACTATGGCTACACCTTC | CADTREDRGRKNYGYTF
NA | TRBJ1-1 | TRBV5-6 | NA | TGTGCCAGCGTTCGGGCCGGGACTGTGAACACTGAAGCTTTCTTT | CASVRAGTVNTEAFF
NA | TRBJ2-7 | TRBV30 | NA | TGTGCCTGGTCTCTGAGGAACGAGCAGTACTTC | CAWSLRNEQYF
once | TRBJ1-3 | TRBV19 | NA | TGTGCCAGTAGTATCACAGAGAGCTCTGGAAACACCATATATTTT | CASSITESSGNTIYF
NA | TRBJ2-2 | TRBV7-6 | TRBD1 | TGTGCCAGCAGCCTGGGGACAGCGAACACCGGGGAGCTGTTTTTT | CASSLGTANTGELFF
NA | TRBJ2-7 | TRBV5-1 | NA | TGCGCCAGCAGCTTGGGCAGGCCTTCCTACGAGCAGTACTTC | CASSLGRPSYEQYF
NA | TRBJ2-1 | TRBV4-1 | TRBD2 | TGCGCCAGCAGCCAAGAATGGGACTACGGTGGAAATGAGCAGTTCTTC | CASSQEWDYGGNEQFF
once | TRBJ2-7 | TRBV4-1 | NA | TGCGCCAGCAGCCAAGTACCAGGGAATCACGAGCAGTACTTC | CASSQVPGNHEQYF
NA | TRBJ2-2 | TRBV28 | NA | TGTGCCAGCAGGATGAGGGCTACCGGGGAGCTGTTTTTT | CASRMRATGELFF
NA | TRBJ2-5 | TRBV4-2 | TRBD2 | TGTGCCAGCAGCCAAGCGACTAGCCCCAGGGCCCCCCAAGAGACCCAGTACTTC | CASSQATSPRAPQETQYF
NA | TRBJ1-5 | TRBV28 | NA | TGTGCCACCATCCAAGGGGGAAGCCAGCCCCAGCATTTT | CATIQGGSQPQHF
NA | TRBJ2-1 | TRBV7-9 | TRBD2 | TGTGCCAGCAGACGCCGGACTAGCGGCTCCTACAATGAGCAGTTCTTC | CASRRRTSGSYNEQFF